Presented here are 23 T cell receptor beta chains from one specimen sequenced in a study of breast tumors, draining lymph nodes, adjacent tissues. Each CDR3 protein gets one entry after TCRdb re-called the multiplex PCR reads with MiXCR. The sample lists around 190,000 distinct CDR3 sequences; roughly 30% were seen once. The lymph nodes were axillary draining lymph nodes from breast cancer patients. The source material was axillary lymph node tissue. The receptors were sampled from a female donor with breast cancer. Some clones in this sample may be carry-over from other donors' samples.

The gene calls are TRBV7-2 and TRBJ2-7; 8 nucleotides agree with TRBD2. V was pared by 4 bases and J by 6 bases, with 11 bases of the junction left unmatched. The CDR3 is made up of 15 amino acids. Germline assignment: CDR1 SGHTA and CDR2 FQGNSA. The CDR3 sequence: CASSSSGTRTVEQYF. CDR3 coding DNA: TGTGCCAGCAGCTCCTCCGGGACTAGAACGGTCGAGCAGTACTTC.

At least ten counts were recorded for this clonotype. The CDR3 nucleotides are TGTGCCAGCAGTCATCCCCAGGGACAGGGGCTCCATGGCTACACCTTC. This codes for CASSHPQGQGLHGYTF. The chain carries TRBV12-3 or TRBV12-4 and TRBJ1-2; TRBD1 matches 10 bases. The CDR3 has 16 amino acids. Losses at the gene ends were 5 bases for V and 6 bases for J; bases not matched to a gene: 12.

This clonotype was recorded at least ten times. Written as DNA, the CDR3 is TGTGCCAGCAGGGACAGGGAATCTTTCGAGCAGTACTTC. Amino acids: CASRDRESFEQYF. V gene TRBV7-9 combines with J gene TRBJ2-7; 8 positions agree with TRBD1. The germline V gene has CDR1 SEHNR and CDR2 FQNEAQ (reference sequence). The CDR3 consists of 13 residues. Trimming at V came to 6 bases and at J to 6 bases, leaving 7 bases not matched to a gene.

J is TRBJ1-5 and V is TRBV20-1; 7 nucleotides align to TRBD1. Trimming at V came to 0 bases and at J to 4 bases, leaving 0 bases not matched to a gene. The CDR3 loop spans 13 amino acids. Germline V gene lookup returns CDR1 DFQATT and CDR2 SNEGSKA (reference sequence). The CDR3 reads CSARETGNQPQHF. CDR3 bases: TGCAGTGCTAGAGAGACAGGGAATCAGCCCCAGCATTTT.

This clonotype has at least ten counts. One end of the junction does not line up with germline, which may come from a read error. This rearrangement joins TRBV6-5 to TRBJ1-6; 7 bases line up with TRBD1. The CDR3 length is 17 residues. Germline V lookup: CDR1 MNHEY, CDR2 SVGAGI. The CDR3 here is CASSHSLGTAYNSPLHF. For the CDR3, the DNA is TGTGCCAGCAGTCACTCGTTAGGGACAGCTTATAATTCACCCCTCCACTTT.

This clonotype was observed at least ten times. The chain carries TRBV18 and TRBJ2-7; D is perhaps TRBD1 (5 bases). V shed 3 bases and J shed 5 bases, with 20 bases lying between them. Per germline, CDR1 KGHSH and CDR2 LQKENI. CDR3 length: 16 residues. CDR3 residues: CASSPALGRAGDEQYF. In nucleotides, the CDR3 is TGTGCCAGCTCACCGGCTCTGGGCAGGGCTGGCGACGAGCAGTACTTC.

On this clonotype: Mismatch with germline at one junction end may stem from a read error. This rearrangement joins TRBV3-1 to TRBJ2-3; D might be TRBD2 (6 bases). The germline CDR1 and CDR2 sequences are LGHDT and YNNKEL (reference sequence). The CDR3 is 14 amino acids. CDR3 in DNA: TGCGCCGGCAGCCAAGGGGACTCCATTAGGGCGCAGTATTTT. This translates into CAGSQGDSIRAQYF.

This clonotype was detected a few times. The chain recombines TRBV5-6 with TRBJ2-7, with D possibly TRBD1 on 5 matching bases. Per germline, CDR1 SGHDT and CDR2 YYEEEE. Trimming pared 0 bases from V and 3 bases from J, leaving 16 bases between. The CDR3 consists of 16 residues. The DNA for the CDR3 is TGTGCCAGCAGCTTGGCCCAAGCCAGGGCTATCTACGAGCAGTACTTC. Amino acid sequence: CASSLAQARAIYEQYF.

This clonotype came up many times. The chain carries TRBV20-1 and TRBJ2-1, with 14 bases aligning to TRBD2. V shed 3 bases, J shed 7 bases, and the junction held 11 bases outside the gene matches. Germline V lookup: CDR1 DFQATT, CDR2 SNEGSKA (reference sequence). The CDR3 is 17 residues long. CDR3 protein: CSARNSPTSGRGNEQFF. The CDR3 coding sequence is TGCAGTGCTAGGAACTCCCCGACTAGCGGGAGGGGGAATGAGCAGTTCTTC.

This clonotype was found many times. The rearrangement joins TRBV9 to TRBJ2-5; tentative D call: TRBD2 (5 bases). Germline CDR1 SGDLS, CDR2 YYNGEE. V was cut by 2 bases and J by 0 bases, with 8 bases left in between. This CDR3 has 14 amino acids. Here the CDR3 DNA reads TGTGCCAGCAGCGTTGGGAGCAACCAAGAGACCCAGTACTTC. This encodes CASSVGSNQETQYF. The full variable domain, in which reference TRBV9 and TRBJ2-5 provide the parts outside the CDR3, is DSGVTQTPKHLITATGQRVTLRCSPRSGDLSVYWYQQSLDQGLQFLIQYYNGEERAKGNILERFSAQQFPDLHSELNLSSLELGDSALYFCASSVGSNQETQYFGPGTRLLVL.

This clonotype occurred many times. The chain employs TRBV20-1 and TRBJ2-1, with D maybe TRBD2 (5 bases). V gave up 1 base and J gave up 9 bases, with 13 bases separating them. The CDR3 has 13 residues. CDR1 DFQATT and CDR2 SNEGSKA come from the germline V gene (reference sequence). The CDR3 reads CSARAGTNSEQFF. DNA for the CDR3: TGCAGTGCTAGAGCGGGAACGAATAGTGAGCAGTTCTTC.

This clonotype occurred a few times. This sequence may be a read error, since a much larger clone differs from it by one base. CDR3 sequence reads: CAWSVDPSLGRSYNSPLHF. CDR3 sequence (DNA): TGTGCCTGGAGTGTCGACCCTTCCTTAGGCAGATCCTATAATTCACCCCTCCACTTT. The chain carries TRBV30 and TRBJ1-6; no clear D. CDR3 size: 19 residues. The V end was cut by 0 bases, the J end by 1 base, with 19 bases between. In germline, CDR1 is GTSNPN, CDR2 SVGIG (reference sequence).

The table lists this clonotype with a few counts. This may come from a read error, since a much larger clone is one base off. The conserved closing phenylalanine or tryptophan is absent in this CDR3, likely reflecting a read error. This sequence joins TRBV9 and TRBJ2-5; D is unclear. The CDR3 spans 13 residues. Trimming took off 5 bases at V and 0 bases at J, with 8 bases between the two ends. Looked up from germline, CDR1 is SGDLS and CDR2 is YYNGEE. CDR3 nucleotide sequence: TGTGCCAGCAGGGCGGAGAACCAAGAGACCCAGTACTCC. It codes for CASRAENQETQYS.

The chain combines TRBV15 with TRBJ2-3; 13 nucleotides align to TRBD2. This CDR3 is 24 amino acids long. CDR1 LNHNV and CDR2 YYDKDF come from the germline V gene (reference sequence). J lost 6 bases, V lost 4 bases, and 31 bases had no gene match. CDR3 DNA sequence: TGTGCCACCAGCAAAGAGGGTTATAGACTACGAGGACTAGCGGGAGTTGCCCTTCGGGATACGCAGTATTTT. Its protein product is CATSKEGYRLRGLAGVALRDTQYF.

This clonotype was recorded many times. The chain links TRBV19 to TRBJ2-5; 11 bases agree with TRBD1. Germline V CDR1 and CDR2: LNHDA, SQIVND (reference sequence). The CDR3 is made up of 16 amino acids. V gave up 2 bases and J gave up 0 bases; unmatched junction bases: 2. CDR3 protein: CASSIRDRGYQETQYF. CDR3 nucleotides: TGTGCCAGTAGTATACGGGACAGGGGGTACCAAGAGACCCAGTACTTC.

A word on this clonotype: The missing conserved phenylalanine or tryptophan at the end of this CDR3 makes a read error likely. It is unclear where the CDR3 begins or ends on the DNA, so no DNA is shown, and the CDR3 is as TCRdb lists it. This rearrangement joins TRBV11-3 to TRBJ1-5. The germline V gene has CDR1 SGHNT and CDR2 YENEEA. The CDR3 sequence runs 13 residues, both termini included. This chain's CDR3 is CASSLRSGRNEHL.

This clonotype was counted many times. CDR3 sequence reads: CASSLQGVSYEQYF. CDR3 DNA: TGTGCCAGCAGCTTACAGGGGGTTTCCTACGAGCAGTACTTC. This chain links TRBV7-9 with TRBJ2-7; 7 nucleotides line up with TRBD1. The CDR3 runs 14 residues. With V trimmed by 2 bases and J by 1 base, 2 bases remained unmatched. The V gene's germline CDR1 is SEHNR and CDR2 FQNEAQ (reference sequence). Full variable domain (missing parts from reference TRBV7-9 and TRBJ2-7): DTGVSQNPRHKITKRGQNVTFRCDPISEHNRLYWYRQTLGQGPEFLTYFQNEAQLEKSRLLSDRFSAERPKGSFSTLEIQRTEQGDSAMYLCASSLQGVSYEQYFGPGTRLTVT.

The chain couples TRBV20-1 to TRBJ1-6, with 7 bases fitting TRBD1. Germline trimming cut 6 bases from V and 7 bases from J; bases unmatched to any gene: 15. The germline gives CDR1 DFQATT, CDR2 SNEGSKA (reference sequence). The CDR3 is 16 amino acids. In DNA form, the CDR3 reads TGCAGTGCCATCAGTGAAAGGACAGGCCAAAATTCACCCCTCCACTTT. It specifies CSAISERTGQNSPLHF.

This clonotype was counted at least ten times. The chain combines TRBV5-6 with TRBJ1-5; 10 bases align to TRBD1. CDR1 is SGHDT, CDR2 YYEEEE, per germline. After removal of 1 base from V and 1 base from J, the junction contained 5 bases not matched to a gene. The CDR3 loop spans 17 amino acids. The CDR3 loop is CASSLTGTGASNQPQHF. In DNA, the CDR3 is TGTGCCAGCAGCTTGACCGGGACAGGGGCAAGCAATCAGCCCCAGCATTTT.

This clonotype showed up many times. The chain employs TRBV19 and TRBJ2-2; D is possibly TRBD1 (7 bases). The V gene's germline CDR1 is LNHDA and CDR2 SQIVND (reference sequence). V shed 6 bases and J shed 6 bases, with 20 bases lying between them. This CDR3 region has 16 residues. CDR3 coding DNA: TGTGCCAGTAGCTCGCAGGGGGACTCCCGCGCCGGGGAGCTGTTTTTT. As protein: CASSSQGDSRAGELFF.

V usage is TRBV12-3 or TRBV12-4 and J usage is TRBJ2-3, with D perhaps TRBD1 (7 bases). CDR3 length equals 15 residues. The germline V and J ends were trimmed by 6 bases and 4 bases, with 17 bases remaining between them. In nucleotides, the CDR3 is TGTGCCAGCAGCAACTGGGGGGACAGTGCAGATACGCAGTATTTT. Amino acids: CASSNWGDSADTQYF.

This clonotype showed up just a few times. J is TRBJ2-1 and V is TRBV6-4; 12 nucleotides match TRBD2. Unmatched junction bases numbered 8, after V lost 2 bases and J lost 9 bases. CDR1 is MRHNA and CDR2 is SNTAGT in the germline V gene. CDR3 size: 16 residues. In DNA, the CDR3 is TGTGCCAGCAGTGACCCCGCTAGCGGGGGGGCGGCTGAGCAGTTCTTC. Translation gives CASSDPASGGAAEQFF.

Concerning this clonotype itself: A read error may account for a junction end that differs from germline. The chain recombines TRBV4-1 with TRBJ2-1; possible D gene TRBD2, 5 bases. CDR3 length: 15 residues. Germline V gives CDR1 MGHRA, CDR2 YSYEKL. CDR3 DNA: TGCGACAGCAGCCAAACTAGTAGCTCCTACAATGAGCAGCTCTTC. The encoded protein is CDSSQTSSSYNEQLF.